This T cell receptor (beta chain) stems from a study of blood T cell repertoires in COVID-19. Background on the study: T cells, B-cell-depleted T cells, or PBMCs provided the cDNA or gDNA that served as material.

This CDR3 comprises 15 residues. Trimming at V came to 0 bases and at J to 2 bases, leaving 1 base not matched to a gene. Germline loops: CDR1 SGHRS, CDR2 YFSETQ. The sample holds a few counts of this clone. In the authors' workflow: Estimation of nucleated cell counts was performed using reference gene primer amplification. Measured with immunoSEQ multiplex PCR; TCRdb has only the in-frame clones, and not every one. V and J calls and clone size follow that table, whereas D and trimming were derived from the DNA. The sample comprises approximately 360,000 clones, roughly 90% of which are singletons, and over 0.9% rests with the top ten.

The sequence was obtained from a woman in her 30s with acute COVID-19. This chain connects TRBV5-1 to TRBJ1-4; 7 nucleotides agree with TRBD1. The source material was PBMCs or T cells enriched from blood (not recorded which). The CDR3 reads CASSLEGQTNEKLFF. The CDR3 DNA reads TGCGCCAGCAGCTTGGAGGGACAGACTAATGAAAAACTGTTTTTT.